A selection of T cell receptor beta chains follows, all from one sample in a study of shared clonotypes between healthy human individuals. Libraries were prepared by immunoSEQ multiplex PCR; TCRdb keeps only in-frame clonotypes and omits some of them. Of hundreds of thousands of clones listed, about three quarters are singletons. Input material: memory CD4+ T cells sorted from blood. The receptors stem from a woman aged 25 to 39 in good health. The CDR3 runs from the conserved cysteine through the conserved F or W. The D gene is left open where the match is weak. Clone size is not always given. Where it is, it says once, few, many or a class for expanded clones.

j_call: TRBJ2-3
d_call: TRBD1
clone_size: -
v_call: TRBV4-1
cdr3_nt: TGCGCCAGCAGCCAAGACGATCTCGCAGGGGGTCGCGCAGATACGCAGTATTTT
cdr3_aa: CASSQDDLAGGRADTQYF

j_call: TRBJ1-2
d_call: TRBD1
clone_size: -
v_call: TRBV6-1
cdr3_nt: TGTGCCAGCAGTGAATCGGGACAGGGGAATGGCTACACCTTC
cdr3_aa: CASSESGQGNGYTF

j_call: TRBJ2-7
d_call: TRBD2
clone_size: -
v_call: TRBV5-1
cdr3_nt: TGCGCCAGCAGCCCTCTAGCGGGAGGGTTGGACGAGCAGTACTTC
cdr3_aa: CASSPLAGGLDEQYF

j_call: TRBJ2-5
d_call: TRBD2
clone_size: -
v_call: TRBV28
cdr3_nt: TGTGCCAGCCGACTAGCTAATAGGAGGGAGACCCAGTACTTC
cdr3_aa: CASRLANRRETQYF

j_call: TRBJ2-2
d_call: TRBD1
clone_size: -
v_call: TRBV5-1
cdr3_nt: TGCGCCAGCAGCCCTAGGGACAGGGGGTCCCCCGGGGAGCTGTTTTTT
cdr3_aa: CASSPRDRGSPGELFF

j_call: TRBJ1-4
d_call: -
clone_size: -
v_call: TRBV5-8
cdr3_nt: TGTGCCAGCAGCAAGGGACAACAGATCGGTGAAAAACTGTTTTTT
cdr3_aa: CASSKGQQIGEKLFF

j_call: TRBJ1-2
d_call: -
clone_size: -
v_call: TRBV7-8
cdr3_nt: TGTGCCAGCAGCATTACCGACGGGAACTATGGCTACACCTTC
cdr3_aa: CASSITDGNYGYTF

j_call: TRBJ1-2
d_call: -
clone_size: many
v_call: TRBV28
cdr3_nt: TGTGCCAGCAGTTTACAGGGTGACTATGGCTACACCTTC
cdr3_aa: CASSLQGDYGYTF

j_call: TRBJ2-7
d_call: -
clone_size: -
v_call: TRBV5-6
cdr3_nt: TGTGCCACCCGTCGGGAAGGGGCCGCGGGTGAGCAGTACTTC
cdr3_aa: CATRREGAAGEQYF

j_call: TRBJ1-1
d_call: -
clone_size: -
v_call: TRBV19
cdr3_nt: TGTGCCAGTAGTATCTCAACCGATTTGTCAGGGGTCCCCAACACTGAAGCTTTCTTT
cdr3_aa: CASSISTDLSGVPNTEAFF

j_call: TRBJ2-7
d_call: -
clone_size: few
v_call: TRBV7-9
cdr3_nt: TGTGCCAGCAGTCTAAACATCGTGACGGTTTACGAGCAGTACTTC
cdr3_aa: CASSLNIVTVYEQYF

j_call: TRBJ2-3
d_call: -
clone_size: -
v_call: TRBV5-8
cdr3_nt: TGTGCCAGCAGCTTGGGGTACAGCACAGATACGCAGTATTTT
cdr3_aa: CASSLGYSTDTQYF

j_call: TRBJ1-2
d_call: -
clone_size: -
v_call: TRBV28
cdr3_nt: TGTGCCAGCATGGGGGCGGACTATGGCTACACCTTC
cdr3_aa: CASMGADYGYTF

j_call: TRBJ2-3
d_call: -
clone_size: once
v_call: TRBV5-1
cdr3_nt: TGCGCCAGCAGCTTGCTCAGCCCCACAGATACGCAGTATTTT
cdr3_aa: CASSLLSPTDTQYF

j_call: TRBJ2-2
d_call: -
clone_size: few
v_call: TRBV5-1
cdr3_nt: TGCGCCAGCAGAGCCGCCGGGGAGCTGTTTTTT
cdr3_aa: CASRAAGELFF

j_call: TRBJ1-4
d_call: TRBD1
clone_size: -
v_call: TRBV28
cdr3_nt: TGTGCCAGCAAAACGTACAGGGGGGGTGAAAAACTGTTTTTT
cdr3_aa: CASKTYRGGEKLFF

j_call: TRBJ2-2
d_call: -
clone_size: -
v_call: TRBV29-1
cdr3_nt: TGCAGCGTTGAGTGGGGGGCGGGAACCGGGGAGCTGTTTTTT
cdr3_aa: CSVEWGAGTGELFF

j_call: TRBJ2-2
d_call: -
clone_size: -
v_call: TRBV6-6
cdr3_nt: TGTGCCAGCACCACGAGCACCGGGGAGCTGTTTTTT
cdr3_aa: CASTTSTGELFF

j_call: TRBJ1-4
d_call: -
clone_size: many
v_call: TRBV9
cdr3_nt: TGTGCCAGCAGCGTAGCTGTGACGGAGAATGAAAAACTGTTTTTT
cdr3_aa: CASSVAVTENEKLFF

j_call: TRBJ2-7
d_call: -
clone_size: -
v_call: TRBV19
cdr3_nt: TGTGCCAGTAGTTCCTCCCTTTACTACGAGCAGTACTTC
cdr3_aa: CASSSSLYYEQYF

j_call: TRBJ1-1
d_call: TRBD1
clone_size: few
v_call: TRBV4-2
cdr3_nt: TGTGCCAGCAGGCCGACAGGGATGAACACTGAAGCTTTCTTT
cdr3_aa: CASRPTGMNTEAFF

j_call: TRBJ2-1
d_call: -
clone_size: few
v_call: TRBV7-9
cdr3_nt: TGTGCCAGCAGCCCGCCACAGACGACAGGAGTCCCACTCTTC
cdr3_aa: CASSPPQTTGVPLF

j_call: TRBJ1-3
d_call: TRBD1
clone_size: -
v_call: TRBV18
cdr3_nt: TGTGCCAGCTCACCACGAATACAGGGGGATGGAAAAAGAAACACCATATATTTT
cdr3_aa: CASSPRIQGDGKRNTIYF

j_call: TRBJ1-1
d_call: -
clone_size: -
v_call: TRBV18
cdr3_nt: TGTGCCACTTCGGGTATCAGGGATTCTAACACTGAAGCTTTCTTT
cdr3_aa: CATSGIRDSNTEAFF

j_call: TRBJ2-7
d_call: -
clone_size: -
v_call: TRBV27
cdr3_nt: TGTGCCAGCAGTTCACGGGAGACCTACGAGCAGTACTTC
cdr3_aa: CASSSRETYEQYF

j_call: TRBJ2-7
d_call: TRBD2
clone_size: -
v_call: TRBV18
cdr3_nt: TGTGCCAGCTCACCTGAACCTCTGTCGGGGCTAGCGGAACCCACCTACGAGCAGTACTTC
cdr3_aa: CASSPEPLSGLAEPTYEQYF

j_call: TRBJ1-1
d_call: TRBD1
clone_size: -
v_call: TRBV9
cdr3_nt: TGTGCCAGCAGCGAAAGACAGGGGGAGACTGAAGCTTTCTTT
cdr3_aa: CASSERQGETEAFF

j_call: TRBJ1-3
d_call: -
clone_size: -
v_call: TRBV5-6
cdr3_nt: TGTGCCAGCAGCTACACTTCGGGGGGCGCAAGAAACACCATATATTTT
cdr3_aa: CASSYTSGGARNTIYF

j_call: TRBJ2-5
d_call: -
clone_size: -
v_call: TRBV7-9
cdr3_nt: TGTGCCAGCCTTGGAGAGACCCAGTACTTC
cdr3_aa: CASLGETQYF

j_call: TRBJ1-5
d_call: TRBD1
clone_size: -
v_call: TRBV19
cdr3_nt: TGTGCCAGTAGTGACAGGGCCCTCAATCAGCCCCAGCATTTT
cdr3_aa: CASSDRALNQPQHF

j_call: TRBJ2-7
d_call: TRBD1
clone_size: few
v_call: TRBV28
cdr3_nt: TGTGCCAGCAGTTTCGGGACAGGGCTCGGCTACGAGCAGTACTTC
cdr3_aa: CASSFGTGLGYEQYF

j_call: TRBJ1-4
d_call: -
clone_size: -
v_call: TRBV5-4
cdr3_nt: TGTGCCAGCAGCTTGGCCCTAGGTGCAGGACAAGAAAAACTGTTTTTT
cdr3_aa: CASSLALGAGQEKLFF

j_call: TRBJ2-3
d_call: -
clone_size: -
v_call: TRBV19
cdr3_nt: TGTGCCAGTAGTATGGGGACTTACACAGATACGCAGTATTTT
cdr3_aa: CASSMGTYTDTQYF

j_call: TRBJ2-3
d_call: TRBD2
clone_size: -
v_call: TRBV14
cdr3_nt: TGTGCCAGCAGCCAAGCCCTAGCGGGGGGCCCGGGGGATACGCAGTATTTT
cdr3_aa: CASSQALAGGPGDTQYF

j_call: TRBJ1-4
d_call: -
clone_size: -
v_call: TRBV30
cdr3_nt: TGTGCCTGGAGCCTAAGGGGGGTGTCTAATGAAAAACTGTTTTTT
cdr3_aa: CAWSLRGVSNEKLFF

j_call: TRBJ1-2
d_call: -
clone_size: -
v_call: TRBV5-1
cdr3_nt: TGCGCCAGCAGCTTAGACCCGGAGGATGGCTACACCTTC
cdr3_aa: CASSLDPEDGYTF

j_call: TRBJ2-2
d_call: TRBD2
clone_size: -
v_call: TRBV5-1
cdr3_nt: TGCGCCAGCAGCTCGTTGGGGGTGACTAGCGGGAGTTCTACCGGGGAGCTGTTTTTT
cdr3_aa: CASSSLGVTSGSSTGELFF

j_call: TRBJ2-2
d_call: -
clone_size: -
v_call: TRBV7-8
cdr3_nt: TGTGCCAGCAGCTCCAGGGACACCGGGGAGCTGTTTTTT
cdr3_aa: CASSSRDTGELFF

j_call: TRBJ1-1
d_call: TRBD1
clone_size: many
v_call: TRBV5-1
cdr3_nt: TGCGCCAGCAGCTTAGGGACAGCGGGTGAAGCTTTCTTT
cdr3_aa: CASSLGTAGEAFF

j_call: TRBJ1-1
d_call: -
clone_size: -
v_call: TRBV7-3
cdr3_nt: TGTGCCAGCAGCCTCCAGGGAGAGAGCACTGAAGCTTTCTTT
cdr3_aa: CASSLQGESTEAFF

j_call: TRBJ2-5
d_call: -
clone_size: -
v_call: TRBV28
cdr3_nt: TGTGCCAGCAGACTCCCGGGGGGCGCGGAGACCCAGTACTTC
cdr3_aa: CASRLPGGAETQYF

j_call: TRBJ1-6
d_call: TRBD1
clone_size: -
v_call: TRBV28
cdr3_nt: TGTGCCAGCAGTCCCGCGGGACAGGTTAATTCACCCCTCCACTTT
cdr3_aa: CASSPAGQVNSPLHF

j_call: TRBJ2-7
d_call: -
clone_size: once
v_call: TRBV7-6
cdr3_nt: TGTGCCAGCAGCTTAGCGGGTGCAGACGAGCAGTACTTC
cdr3_aa: CASSLAGADEQYF

j_call: TRBJ2-3
d_call: -
clone_size: -
v_call: TRBV7-6
cdr3_nt: TGTGCCAGCAGCTTGGACAGAATCACGAATACGCAGTATTTT
cdr3_aa: CASSLDRITNTQYF

j_call: TRBJ2-7
d_call: TRBD1
clone_size: -
v_call: TRBV11-2
cdr3_nt: TGTGCCAGCAGCCAGTCGACAGGGGTCGGCGAGCAGTACTTC
cdr3_aa: CASSQSTGVGEQYF

j_call: TRBJ2-3
d_call: -
clone_size: -
v_call: TRBV6-1
cdr3_nt: TGTGCCAGCGCTCGGGTTTTTAGCACAGATACGCAGTATTTT
cdr3_aa: CASARVFSTDTQYF

j_call: TRBJ2-6
d_call: -
clone_size: -
v_call: TRBV7-9
cdr3_nt: TGTGCCAGCAGCAGAGCCGGGACAAGATTCTCTGGGGCCAACGTCCTGACTTTC
cdr3_aa: CASSRAGTRFSGANVLTF